Presented here are 5 T cell receptor beta chains from one specimen sequenced in a study of Ad26.COV2.S vaccination and SARS-CoV-2 variants. Repertoires were generated with immunoSEQ multiplex PCR, while TCRdb's copy carries only in-frame clones and drops some. The sample contains approximately 300,000 clones, 85% of which appear only once. Treatment denoted: about 20 received Ad26.COV2.S at low or high dose, single or two shots; roughly five received placebo; per-sample allocation not given. Following the first vaccine or placebo injection, samples were taken on day 63. Sequencing used peripheral blood, obtained in a trial of Ad26.COV2.S vaccine versus placebo. These receptors came from a person between 18 and 59 years old who received the Ad26.COV2.S COVID-19 vaccine or a placebo.

This clone has just a few counts. This chain uses TRBV3-1 (or the pseudogene TRBV3-2) with TRBJ2-7; D is undetermined. Trimming shortened V by 2 bases and J by 0 bases, and 8 bases separated the two germline ends. Per the germline V gene, CDR1 is LGHDT and CDR2 is YNNKEL (reference sequence). The CDR3 is 14 amino acids. The CDR3 nucleotides are TGTGCCAGCAGCCAACTACCGAGCTCCTACGAGCAGTACTTC. Its translation: CASSQLPSSYEQYF.

V and J are TRBV7-2 and TRBJ2-4, with 9 bases that match TRBD1. V gave up 4 bases and J gave up 0 bases; unmatched junction bases: 4. The CDR3 length is 16 residues. The germline gives CDR1 SGHTA, CDR2 FQGNSA. The CDR3, as DNA: TGTGCCAGCAGCTCACAGGGGGCCATAGCCAAAAACATTCAGTACTTC. The encoded protein is CASSSQGAIAKNIQYF.

This sequence joins TRBV5-6 and TRBJ1-2, with 8 bases lining up with TRBD1. V lost 5 bases, J lost 3 bases, and 9 bases stayed unmatched. Germline assignment: CDR1 SGHDT and CDR2 YYEEEE. The CDR3 is 15 amino acids. CDR3 amino acids: CASRRGQAGDYGYTF. DNA of the CDR3: TGTGCCAGCAGGAGGGGACAGGCAGGGGACTATGGCTACACCTTC.

This clone was detected only once. This rearrangement joins TRBV12-3 or TRBV12-4 to TRBJ2-2, with D perhaps TRBD2 (6 bases). Trimming pared 1 base from V and 8 bases from J, leaving 8 bases between. CDR3 size: 13 residues. The CDR3 sequence: CASSLVLAGELFF. DNA of the CDR3: TGTGCCAGCAGTTTAGTTCTAGCGGGGGAGCTGTTTTTT.

The V and J genes are TRBV28 and TRBJ1-3, with a weak D call TRBD1 (6 bases). Per the germline V gene, CDR1 is MDHEN and CDR2 is SYDVKM. Between the trimmed V and J ends, which lost 5 bases and 8 bases, there was a span of 19 bases. This CDR3 spans 15 amino acids. CDR3 residues: CASSTEGGLGYTIYF. DNA of the CDR3: TGTGCCAGCAGTACTGAGGGGGGGTTGGGTTACACCATATATTTT. Full variable domain (missing parts from reference TRBV28 and TRBJ1-3): DVKVTQSSRYLVKRTGEKVFLECVQDMDHENMFWYRQDPGLGLRLIYFSYDVKMKEKGDIPEGYSVSREKKERFSLILESASTNQTSMYLCASSTEGGLGYTIYFGEGSWLTVV.